These 26 T cell receptor beta chains originate from one sample sequenced in a study of cytomegalovirus exposure and HLA in healthy donors. Primers: 60 Vbeta forward and 13 Jbeta reverse. The data were produced by immunoSEQ multiplex PCR, yet TCRdb's version contains in-frame clones alone and is incomplete. The table lists tens of thousands of clones, roughly 75% of them singletons, with roughly a quarter in the top ten. Specimen: PBMCs. These receptors were taken from a woman between 40 and 50 years old in good health and CMV-seropositive.

Only one count was recorded for this clone. This rearrangement joins TRBV5-6 to TRBJ1-6, with a weak D call TRBD1 (5 bases). Germline values: CDR1 SGHDT, CDR2 YYEEEE. This CDR3 contains 15 residues. V lost 4 bases and J 10 bases, leaving 18 bases between the germline ends. CDR3 DNA: TGTGCCAGCAGCCCACTACAAGGGGTCGGCTCACCCCTCCACTTT. Translating gives CASSPLQGVGSPLHF. The full variable domain, its missing parts supplied by reference TRBV5-6 and TRBJ1-6, is DAGVTQSPTHLIKTRGQQVTLRCSPKSGHDTVSWYQQALGQGPQFIFQYYEEEERQRGNFPDRFSGHQFPNYSSELNVNALLLGDSALYLCASSPLQGVGSPLHFGNGTRLTVT.

The chain links TRBV13 to TRBJ1-1; no clear D. Trimming took off 5 bases at V and 6 bases at J, with 13 bases between the two ends. CDR1 PRHDT and CDR2 FYEKMQ come from the germline V gene (reference sequence). The CDR3 consists of 13 residues. As DNA, the CDR3 is TGTGCCAGCAGCCCCAGCGGACTCTCTGAAGCTTTCTTT. It yields the protein CASSPSGLSEAFF.

The chain combines TRBV4-2 with TRBJ2-1; D unresolved. The CDR3 loop spans 17 amino acids. The V and J ends lost 0 bases and 0 bases respectively, with 12 bases between them. Looked up from germline, CDR1 is LGHNA and CDR2 is YNFKEQ. CDR3 loop: CASSQDEARRSYNEQFF. CDR3 bases: TGTGCCAGCAGCCAAGATGAGGCGCGCCGCTCCTACAATGAGCAGTTCTTC.

This clone has more than one count but fewer than ten. This chain connects TRBV6-4 to TRBJ2-3; 9 bases fit TRBD2. The CDR3 length is 16 residues. With 6 bases clipped from V and 2 bases from J, the junction kept 9 bases outside the gene matches. The germline gives CDR1 MRHNA, CDR2 SNTAGT. The CDR3 DNA sequence: TGTGCCAGCAGCTCTGGCGGGGGGGCTGCCACAGATACGCAGTATTTT. It is translated as CASSSGGGAATDTQYF.

The rearrangement joins TRBV5-6 to TRBJ2-7; 7 bases are shared with TRBD1. The CDR3 contains 14 residues. The germline CDR1 and CDR2 sequences are SGHDT and YYEEEE. Losses at the gene ends were 0 bases for V and 5 bases for J; bases not matched to a gene: 5. This chain's CDR3 is CASSLEGGRNEQYF. The CDR3 DNA sequence: TGTGCCAGCAGCTTGGAAGGGGGCAGGAACGAGCAGTACTTC.

The J gene is TRBJ1-2, the V gene TRBV6-5, with a tentative D call TRBD1 (6 bases). Trimming removed 2 bases from V and 0 bases from J, with 10 bases in between. Germline-derived CDR1 and CDR2 are MNHEY and SVGAGI. The CDR3 is 15 residues long. The CDR3 spells CASSYPRGANYGYTF. Here the CDR3 DNA reads TGTGCCAGCAGTTACCCCAGGGGAGCTAACTATGGCTACACCTTC.

The chain carries TRBV7-2 and TRBJ1-5, with 7 positions matching TRBD1. The CDR3 is 15 residues long. The trim removed 5 bases at V and 0 bases at J, leaving 4 bases unmatched. Germline lookup yields CDR1 SGHTA and CDR2 FQGNSA. DNA for the CDR3: TGTGCCAGCAGCCCACAGGGGACTAGCAATCAGCCCCAGCATTTT. Amino acid sequence: CASSPQGTSNQPQHF.

V gene TRBV7-3 combines with J gene TRBJ2-2; a possible D gene is TRBD2 (6 bases). The germline V gene has CDR1 SGHTA and CDR2 FQGTGA. V was clipped by 5 bases and J by 6 bases, with 10 bases between them. The CDR3 runs 13 residues. The CDR3 DNA is TGTGCCAGCAGCCCCGGGGGATCCGGGGAGCTGTTTTTT. Protein sequence: CASSPGGSGELFF.

The V and J genes are TRBV30 and TRBJ1-1; D unclear. There are 17 residues in the CDR3. Germline-derived CDR1 and CDR2 are GTSNPN and SVGIG (reference sequence). V lost 1 base to trimming and J lost 5 bases, with 23 bases between them. The CDR3 protein is CAWSDRRTPTRDTEAFF. CDR3 nucleotides: TGTGCCTGGAGTGACCGGCGGACCCCCACGAGGGATACTGAAGCTTTCTTT.

CDR3 in DNA: TGTGCCAGTTATAGAATTTGGGCAGGGGGAGCCAACACAGATACGCAGTATTTT. Its translation: CASYRIWAGGANTDTQYF. V gene TRBV27 combines with J gene TRBJ2-3; 7 nucleotides match TRBD1. V lost 9 bases and J lost 2; bases outside the gene matches: 20. This CDR3 has 18 amino acids. Germline values: CDR1 MNHEY, CDR2 SMNVEV (reference sequence).

V usage is TRBV7-8 and J usage is TRBJ1-6, with D possibly being TRBD1 (6 bases). This CDR3 has 15 residues. Germline V CDR1 and CDR2: SGHVS, FQNEAQ. The V end was cut by 2 bases, the J end by 7 bases, with 12 bases between. CDR3 in amino acids: CASSLTRQANSPLHF. The CDR3 DNA follows: TGTGCCAGCAGCTTAACTAGACAGGCCAATTCACCCCTCCACTTT.

The genes are TRBV7-2 and TRBJ2-4, with unresolved D. Per germline, CDR1 SGHTA and CDR2 FQGNSA. V lost 0 bases and J lost 7, with 10 bases in between. CDR3 length equals 14 residues. The CDR3 coding sequence is TGTGCCAGCAGCTTAGCAGCGTCCTCTAACATTCAGTACTTC. Amino acids: CASSLAASSNIQYF.

The V and J genes are TRBV7-2 and TRBJ1-6, with D hard to call. There are 19 residues in the CDR3. The ends were cut back, 3 bases at V and 0 bases at J, with 18 bases in the middle. CDR1 and CDR2 (germline): SGHTA, FQGNSA. CDR3 nucleotides: TGTGCCAGCAGCTTCATGGGCAGTCCTGCGAGCTCCTATAATTCACCCCTCCACTTT. This translates into CASSFMGSPASSYNSPLHF.

This clone was counted a few times. The V gene is TRBV11-3, the J gene TRBJ2-1, with 8 bases identical to TRBD1. CDR3 size: 17 residues. Germline CDR1 is SGHNT and CDR2 is YENEEA. J was trimmed by 2 bases and V by 5 bases; bases with no gene match: 11. The CDR3 DNA follows: TGTGCCAGCAGCCCGGACAGGGTCGGAATGGCCTACAATGAGCAGTTCTTC. The encoded protein is CASSPDRVGMAYNEQFF.

This clone was counted once. V and J are TRBV7-2 and TRBJ2-1, with 8 bases matching TRBD1. Germline assignment: CDR1 SGHTA and CDR2 FQGNSA. The CDR3 sequence is 15 residues long. The junction had 13 bases not matched to a gene; V was cut back by 5 bases and J by 10 bases. CDR3: CASSPIGQGFGEQFF. In nucleotides, the CDR3 is TGTGCCAGCAGCCCCATAGGACAGGGTTTCGGGGAGCAGTTCTTC.

On this clone itself: The junction does not match germline at one end; this may be a read error. This chain links TRBV19 with TRBJ2-4; a weak D match, TRBD1 (6 bases). The CDR3 is 12 residues long. Per the germline V gene, CDR1 is LNHDA and CDR2 is SQIVND (reference sequence). CDR3 bases: TGTGCCAGTAGTCAAAGTGGGGACATTCGGTACTTC. As protein: CASSQSGDIRYF.

V usage is TRBV2 and J usage is TRBJ1-5; D not certain. V lost 5 bases and J lost 4, with 12 bases in between. Looked up from germline, CDR1 is SNHLY and CDR2 is FYNNEI. The CDR3 runs to 14 residues. CDR3: CASSSNGGNQPQHF. CDR3 DNA sequence: TGTGCCAGCAGTAGTAATGGCGGTAATCAGCCCCAGCATTTT.

The rearrangement joins TRBV27 to TRBJ2-1, with 10 positions matching TRBD1. CDR1 MNHEY and CDR2 SMNVEV come from the germline V gene (reference sequence). Trimming removed 6 bases from V and 9 bases from J; junction bases left unmatched: 8. The CDR3 extends over 14 amino acids. Here the CDR3 DNA reads TGTGCCAGCAGCCGAGACAGGGGGCAGGGTGAGCAGTTCTTC. This sequence encodes CASSRDRGQGEQFF.

The V gene is TRBV18, the J gene TRBJ1-4, with 9 bases lining up with TRBD1. Trimming at V came to 2 bases and at J to 8 bases, leaving 6 bases not matched to a gene. The CDR3 spans 15 residues. Germline V gene data show CDR1 as KGHSH and CDR2 as LQKENI. CDR3 coding DNA: TGTGCCAGCTCACCAAAGGACAGGGGTGGAGAAAAACTGTTTTTT. This encodes CASSPKDRGGEKLFF.

The chain has TRBV18 and TRBJ2-3; TRBD2 is a possible D gene (5 bases). Trimming removed 6 bases at V and 2 bases at J, with 12 bases between. Germline V gene sequence: CDR1 KGHSH, CDR2 LQKENI. This CDR3 comprises 14 residues. CDR3 in amino acids: CASSPQTNTDTQYF. CDR3 DNA sequence: TGTGCCAGCTCCCCCCAGACTAACACAGATACGCAGTATTTT.

The rearrangement uses TRBV6-1 and TRBJ1-2, with TRBD1 as a possible D gene (5 bases). This CDR3 has 13 residues. CDR1 is MNHNS and CDR2 is SASEGT in the germline V gene. The V and J ends lost 3 bases and 4 bases respectively, with 9 bases between them. The CDR3 reads CASSDQGSYGYTF. CDR3 DNA: TGTGCCAGCAGTGATCAGGGTTCCTATGGCTACACCTTC.

V usage is TRBV19 and J usage is TRBJ2-5; possibly TRBD1 for D (5 bases). The germline V and J ends were trimmed by 6 bases and 1 base, with 9 bases remaining between them. Germline CDR1 is LNHDA and CDR2 is SQIVND (reference sequence). The CDR3 runs to 13 residues. The CDR3 nucleotides are TGTGCCAGTAGCCCAGGGCCCCAAGAGACCCAGTACTTC. Translated: CASSPGPQETQYF.

The V call is TRBV7-2, the J call TRBJ1-4; perhaps TRBD1 as D (6 bases). Germline lookup yields CDR1 SGHTA and CDR2 FQGNSA. There are 14 residues in the CDR3. V dropped 3 bases and J dropped 1 base, with 6 bases sitting between them. The CDR3 coding sequence is TGTGCCAGCAGCTTCAGGGGAACTAATGAAAAACTGTTTTTT. Translation: CASSFRGTNEKLFF.

The rearrangement joins TRBV21-1 to TRBJ1-2. TRBV21-1 represents a pseudogene. The CDR3 totals 14 residues. The CDR3 loop is CASSKREKDYGYTF. CDR3 in DNA: TGTGCCAGCAGCAAGAGGGAGAAGGACTATGGCTACACCTTC.

V is TRBV5-1 and J is TRBJ2-5; D may be TRBD1 (6 bases). The J call is doubtful: the DNA matches TRBJ2-7 better. Per germline, CDR1 SGHRS and CDR2 YFSETQ. The CDR3 has 14 amino acids. The CDR3 region has the DNA TGCGCCAGCAGCTCCACAGGGACCTCCTACGAGCAGTACTTC. It codes for CASSSTGTSYEQYF.

The chain carries TRBV4-1 and TRBJ1-4; no clear D. This CDR3 region has 14 residues. V was cut by 5 bases and J by 5 bases, with 12 bases left in between. Per the germline V gene, CDR1 is MGHRA and CDR2 is YSYEKL. Here the CDR3 reads CASSGTGYNEKLFF. CDR3 nucleotide sequence: TGCGCCAGCAGCGGCACCGGGTACAATGAAAAACTGTTTTTT.